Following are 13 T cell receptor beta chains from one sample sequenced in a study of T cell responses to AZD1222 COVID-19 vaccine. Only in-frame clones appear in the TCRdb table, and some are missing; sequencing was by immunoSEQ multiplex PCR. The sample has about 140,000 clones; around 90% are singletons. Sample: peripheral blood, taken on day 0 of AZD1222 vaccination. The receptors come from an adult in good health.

CDR3: CASSQDLRVFTSPLHF. The CDR3 DNA is TGTGCCAGCAGCCAAGATTTAAGGGTATTTACGTCACCCCTCCACTTT. The rearrangement links TRBV3-1 (or the pseudogene TRBV3-2) to TRBJ1-6; D uncertain. Trimming stripped 0 bases from V and 10 bases from J, with 16 bases between. The CDR3 runs 16 residues. Germline loops: CDR1 LGHDT, CDR2 YNNKEL (reference sequence).

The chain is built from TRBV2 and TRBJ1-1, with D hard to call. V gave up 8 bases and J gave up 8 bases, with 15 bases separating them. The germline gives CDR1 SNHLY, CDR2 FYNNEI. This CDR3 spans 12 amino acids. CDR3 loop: CASGTETSEAFF. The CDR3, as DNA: TGTGCCAGCGGTACGGAAACGAGCGAAGCTTTCTTT.

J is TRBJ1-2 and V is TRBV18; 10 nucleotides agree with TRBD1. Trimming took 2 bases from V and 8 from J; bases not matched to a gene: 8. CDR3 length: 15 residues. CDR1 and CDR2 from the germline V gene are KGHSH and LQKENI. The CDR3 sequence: CASSPTTGGAWGYTF. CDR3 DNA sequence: TGTGCCAGCTCACCAACGACAGGGGGCGCTTGGGGCTACACCTTC.

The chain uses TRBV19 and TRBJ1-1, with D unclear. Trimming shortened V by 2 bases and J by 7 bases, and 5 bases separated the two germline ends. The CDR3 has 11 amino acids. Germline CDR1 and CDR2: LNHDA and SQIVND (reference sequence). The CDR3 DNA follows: TGTGCCAGTAGTATACGGATTGAAGCTTTCTTT. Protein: CASSIRIEAFF.

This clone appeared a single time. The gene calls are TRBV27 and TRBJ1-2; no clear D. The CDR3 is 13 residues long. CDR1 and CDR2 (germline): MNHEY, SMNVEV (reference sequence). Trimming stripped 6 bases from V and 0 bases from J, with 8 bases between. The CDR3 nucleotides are TGTGCCAGCAGCCGGACGGCTAACTATGGCTACACCTTC. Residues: CASSRTANYGYTF.

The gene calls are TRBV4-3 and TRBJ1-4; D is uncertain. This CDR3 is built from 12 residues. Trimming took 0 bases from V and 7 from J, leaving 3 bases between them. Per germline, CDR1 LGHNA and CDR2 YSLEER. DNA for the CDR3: TGCGCCAGCAGCCAAGATAGTGAAAAACTGTTTTTT. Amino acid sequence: CASSQDSEKLFF.

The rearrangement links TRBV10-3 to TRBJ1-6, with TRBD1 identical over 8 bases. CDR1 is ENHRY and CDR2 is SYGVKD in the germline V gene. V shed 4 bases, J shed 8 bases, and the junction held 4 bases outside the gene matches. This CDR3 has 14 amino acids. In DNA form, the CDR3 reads TGTGCCATCAGTGCCGGGACAGGAGATTCACCCCTCCACTTT. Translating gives CAISAGTGDSPLHF.

The CDR3 DNA follows: TGTGCCAGCAGCTCCTCGAGCGGGCCTGGGGAGACCCAGTACTTC. Protein: CASSSSSGPGETQYF. V and J are TRBV7-3 and TRBJ2-5; possible D gene TRBD2, 6 bases. The CDR3 runs 15 residues. Looked up from germline, CDR1 is SGHTA and CDR2 is FQGTGA. Trimming shortened V by 4 bases and J by 5 bases, and 17 bases separated the two germline ends.

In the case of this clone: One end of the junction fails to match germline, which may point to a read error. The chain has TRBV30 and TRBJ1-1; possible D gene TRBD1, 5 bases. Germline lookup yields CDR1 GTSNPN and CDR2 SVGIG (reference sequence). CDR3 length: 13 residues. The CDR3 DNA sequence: TGTACCTGGGGCAAGGGCCTGAACACTGAAGCTTTCTTT. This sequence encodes CTWGKGLNTEAFF.

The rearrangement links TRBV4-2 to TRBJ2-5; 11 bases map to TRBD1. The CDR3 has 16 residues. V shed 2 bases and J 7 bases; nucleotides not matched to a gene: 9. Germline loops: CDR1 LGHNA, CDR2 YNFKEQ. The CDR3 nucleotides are TGTGCCAGCAGCCAAAGCCCGGACAGGGGGCCTCCGACCCAGTACTTC. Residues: CASSQSPDRGPPTQYF.

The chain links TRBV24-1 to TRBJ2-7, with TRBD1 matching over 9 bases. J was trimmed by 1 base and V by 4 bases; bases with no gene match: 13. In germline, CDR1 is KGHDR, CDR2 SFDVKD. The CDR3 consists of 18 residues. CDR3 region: CATSDCTWDRASSYEQYF. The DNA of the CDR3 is TGTGCCACCAGTGACTGTACCTGGGACAGGGCTTCATCCTACGAGCAGTACTTC.

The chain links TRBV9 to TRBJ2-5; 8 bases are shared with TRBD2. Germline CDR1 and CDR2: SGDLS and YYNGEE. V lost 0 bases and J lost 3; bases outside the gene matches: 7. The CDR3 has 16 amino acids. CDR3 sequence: CASSVGVAGPKETQYF. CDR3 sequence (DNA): TGTGCCAGCAGCGTAGGGGTAGCGGGACCCAAAGAGACCCAGTACTTC.

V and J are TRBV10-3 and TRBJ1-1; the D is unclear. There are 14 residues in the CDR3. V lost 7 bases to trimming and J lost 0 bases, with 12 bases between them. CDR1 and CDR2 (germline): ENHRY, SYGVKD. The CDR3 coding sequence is TGTGCCATCAAAAATACAGACATGAACACTGAAGCTTTCTTT. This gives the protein CAIKNTDMNTEAFF.